The 20 T cell receptor beta chains presented below share a single source sample, sequenced in a study of cytomegalovirus exposure and HLA in healthy donors. Sequencing used immunoSEQ multiplex PCR; TCRdb keeps in-frame clones, though not all of them. Among fewer than 120,000 clones, about 92% were seen once, and the ten largest hold around 1.9%. Sequencing was carried out using PBMCs. These receptors came from a woman in her late teens or twenties in good health and CMV-seronegative.

This clone occurred a few times. The gene calls are TRBV7-3 and TRBJ1-2; 7 bases match TRBD1. Trimming took 4 bases from V and 6 from J; bases not matched to a gene: 5. The germline V gene encodes CDR1 SGHTA and CDR2 FQGTGA. The CDR3 runs to 13 residues. CDR3: CASSSDRVNGYTF. CDR3 sequence (DNA): TGTGCCAGCAGCTCCGACAGGGTGAATGGCTACACCTTC.

The chain joins TRBV5-4 to TRBJ2-3; 13 bases are shared with TRBD2. CDR1 SGHNT and CDR2 YYREEE come from the germline V gene (reference sequence). With V trimmed by 2 bases and J by 5 bases, 8 bases remained unmatched. This CDR3 has 17 residues. CDR3 in amino acids: CASSFREWTSGRDTQYF. In nucleotides, the CDR3 is TGTGCCAGCAGCTTTCGGGAGTGGACTAGCGGGAGAGATACGCAGTATTTT.

V is TRBV15 and J is TRBJ2-7; perhaps TRBD1 as D (5 bases). V was clipped by 1 base and J by 0 bases, with 7 bases between them. The germline CDR1 and CDR2 sequences are LNHNV and YYDKDF (reference sequence). The CDR3 is 14 amino acids. The CDR3 loop is CATSRGQRSYEQYF. Here the CDR3 DNA reads TGTGCCACCAGCAGAGGACAGCGCTCCTACGAGCAGTACTTC.

This chain joins TRBV9 and TRBJ2-3; D unresolved. Deletions cut 4 bases from V and 4 bases from J, with 10 bases between. This CDR3 spans 13 amino acids. Germline V CDR1 and CDR2: SGDLS, YYNGEE. CDR3 protein: CASSPQFADTQYF. In nucleotides, the CDR3 is TGTGCCAGCAGCCCGCAGTTTGCAGATACGCAGTATTTT.

The rearrangement joins TRBV9 to TRBJ2-2; 10 bases match TRBD1. J lost 5 bases, V lost 2 bases, and 6 bases had no gene match. Germline CDR1 reads SGDLS; CDR2 reads YYNGEE. The CDR3 has 16 residues. The CDR3 DNA reads as TGTGCCAGCAGCGTGACAGGGGGCGCGGGGACCGGGGAGCTGTTTTTT. Its protein is CASSVTGGAGTGELFF.

The chain carries TRBV6-1 and TRBJ2-5; D is unclear. This CDR3 is built from 13 residues. Germline V gene lookup returns CDR1 MNHNS and CDR2 SASEGT. Trimming cost V 1 base and J 3 bases, with 6 bases left between them. The CDR3 nucleotides are TGTGCCAGCAGTGAAGACAGAAAAGAGACCCAGTACTTC. Translation gives CASSEDRKETQYF.

This rearrangement joins TRBV11-2 to TRBJ2-1, with 10 bases fitting TRBD1. CDR1 and CDR2 from the germline V gene are SGHAT and FQNNGV. The ends lost 6 bases at V and 3 bases at J; junction bases unmatched: 14. The CDR3 has 18 residues. For the CDR3, the DNA is TGTGCCAGCAGTTTATCGGGACAGGGGTTGAAGTTCTACAATGAGCAGTTCTTC. Protein sequence: CASSLSGQGLKFYNEQFF.

This chain connects TRBV19 to TRBJ2-2; 9 bases fit TRBD2. Germline V gene lookup returns CDR1 LNHDA and CDR2 SQIVND (reference sequence). The V segment lost 5 bases and the J segment 2 bases; nucleotides outside the gene matches: 9. CDR3 length: 17 residues. The CDR3 sequence is CASSSPGGLANTGELFF. The DNA of the CDR3 is TGTGCCAGTAGTTCCCCCGGGGGACTAGCCAACACCGGGGAGCTGTTTTTT.

The CDR3 DNA follows: TGTGCCAGCAGCCCTTTAGGTGGAGAAGCCTATGGCTACACCTTC. Translation gives CASSPLGGEAYGYTF. The V and J genes are TRBV7-3 and TRBJ1-2; D is unclear. The germline V and J ends were trimmed by 5 bases and 4 bases, with 17 bases remaining between them. This CDR3 has 15 residues. Germline loops: CDR1 SGHTA, CDR2 FQGTGA.

The CDR3: CASSQEGHQGGGEQFF. The DNA for the CDR3 is TGCGCCAGCAGCCAAGAAGGTCACCAAGGGGGGGGTGAGCAGTTCTTC. The chain links TRBV4-3 to TRBJ2-1; possibly TRBD2 for D (7 bases). The CDR3 extends over 16 amino acids. Trimming shortened V by 0 bases and J by 9 bases, and 18 bases separated the two germline ends. Looked up from germline, CDR1 is LGHNA and CDR2 is YSLEER.

The chain has TRBV29-1 and TRBJ2-1; TRBD1 matches 9 bases. The V gene's germline CDR1 is SQVTM and CDR2 ANQGSEA. The CDR3 runs to 14 residues. After removal of 1 base from V and 6 bases from J, the junction contained 4 bases not matched to a gene. Here the CDR3 DNA reads TGCAGCGTTGAAGGGACAGGGGTTCTCAATGAGCAGTTCTTC. Its protein product is CSVEGTGVLNEQFF.

This clone was recorded once. Germline is not matched at one junction end, which may reflect a read error. The V gene is TRBV5-6, the J gene TRBJ1-4; maybe TRBD1 (6 bases). CDR1 and CDR2 (germline): SGHDT, YYEEEE. The CDR3 spans 12 residues. The CDR3, as DNA: TGTGCCAGCAGCTTGAGGGACACCAGTCAGGACTTT. Protein: CASSLRDTSQDF.

The rearrangement links TRBV9 to TRBJ2-7; D is perhaps TRBD2 (6 bases). CDR3 length: 15 amino acids. CDR1 SGDLS and CDR2 YYNGEE come from the germline V gene. V lost 4 bases and J 2 bases, leaving 16 bases between the germline ends. The CDR3 reads CASSPEGGGAYEQYF. Here the CDR3 DNA reads TGTGCCAGCAGCCCAGAGGGAGGAGGGGCCTACGAGCAGTACTTC.

The chain carries TRBV27 and TRBJ2-5; the match to TRBD1 covers 7 bases. CDR1 is MNHEY and CDR2 is SMNVEV in the germline V gene (reference sequence). The V segment lost 5 bases and the J segment 5 bases; nucleotides outside the gene matches: 8. The CDR3 is 14 residues long. CDR3: CASSRDRARETQYF. The CDR3 nucleotides read TGTGCCAGCAGTCGTGACAGGGCGAGGGAGACCCAGTACTTC.

This clone appeared once. The sample carries other DNA sequences with the same CDR3. This chain joins TRBV30 and TRBJ2-2; D is perhaps TRBD2 (6 bases). This CDR3 has 14 residues. V gave up 0 bases and J gave up 1 base, with 6 bases separating them. Germline-derived CDR1 and CDR2 are GTSNPN and SVGIG (reference sequence). CDR3 in DNA: TGTGCCTGGAGTGTGGGGGGGAACACCGGGGAGCTGTTTTTT. It encodes CAWSVGGNTGELFF.

The chain joins TRBV5-1 to TRBJ2-3, with TRBD2 matching 9 bases. Looked up from germline, CDR1 is SGHRS and CDR2 is YFSETQ. After removal of 2 bases from V and 6 bases from J, the junction contained 7 bases not matched to a gene. This CDR3 comprises 15 residues. In DNA, the CDR3 is TGCGCCAGCAGCTTTAGGCGGGAGGGCCTGGATACGCAGTATTTT. As protein: CASSFRREGLDTQYF.

This chain connects TRBV11-1 to TRBJ2-3; weak D call: TRBD2 (6 bases). The length of the CDR3 is 16 residues. Per germline, CDR1 SGHAT and CDR2 FQDESV (reference sequence). Trimming cost V 1 base and J 3 bases, with 14 bases left between them. The CDR3 spells CASSLERRGWTDTQYF. The CDR3 nucleotides read TGTGCCAGCAGCTTAGAGAGGCGGGGTTGGACAGATACGCAGTATTTT.

This chain's CDR3 is CASSDDRGDTGELFF. The CDR3 nucleotides are TGTGCCAGCAGCGACGACAGGGGAGACACCGGGGAGCTGTTTTTT. This sequence joins TRBV9 and TRBJ2-2, with TRBD1 matching over 8 bases. The V segment lost 3 bases and the J segment 3 bases; nucleotides outside the gene matches: 4. Germline assignment: CDR1 SGDLS and CDR2 YYNGEE. The CDR3 is made up of 15 amino acids.

The V gene is TRBV6-6, the J gene TRBJ2-2; a possible D gene is TRBD2 (5 bases). CDR1 and CDR2 (germline): MNHNY, SVGAGI (reference sequence). V lost 2 bases and J 7 bases, leaving 8 bases between the germline ends. This CDR3 spans 13 amino acids. CDR3 region: CASSYAGHGELFF. CDR3 in DNA: TGTGCCAGCAGTTACGCGGGCCACGGGGAGCTGTTTTTT.

The chain joins TRBV4-3 to TRBJ1-1; the D is unclear. The CDR3 consists of 14 residues. Germline-derived CDR1 and CDR2 are LGHNA and YSLEER. V lost 1 base and J 5 bases, leaving 11 bases between the germline ends. The CDR3: CASSQASERTEAFF. The CDR3 DNA follows: TGCGCCAGCAGCCAAGCATCCGAACGGACTGAAGCTTTCTTT.